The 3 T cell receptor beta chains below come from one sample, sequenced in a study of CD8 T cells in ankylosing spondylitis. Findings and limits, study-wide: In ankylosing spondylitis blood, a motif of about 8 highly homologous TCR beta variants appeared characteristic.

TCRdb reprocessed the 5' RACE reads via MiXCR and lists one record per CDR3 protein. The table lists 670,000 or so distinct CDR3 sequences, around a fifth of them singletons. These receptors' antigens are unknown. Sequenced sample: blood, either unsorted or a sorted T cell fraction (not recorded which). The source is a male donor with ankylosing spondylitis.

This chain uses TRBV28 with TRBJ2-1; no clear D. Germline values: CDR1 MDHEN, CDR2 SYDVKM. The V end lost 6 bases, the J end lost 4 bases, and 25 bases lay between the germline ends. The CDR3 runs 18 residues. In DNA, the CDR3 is TGTGCCAGCAGCCCAGCCGGGCGCGTGAATACACTATACAATGAGCAGTTCTTC. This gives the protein CASSPAGRVNTLYNEQFF.

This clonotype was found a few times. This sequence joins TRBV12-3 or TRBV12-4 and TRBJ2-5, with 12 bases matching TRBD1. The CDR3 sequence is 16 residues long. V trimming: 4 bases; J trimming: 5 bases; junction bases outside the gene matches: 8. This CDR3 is CASSSPGQGARETQYF. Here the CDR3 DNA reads TGTGCCAGCAGTTCCCCGGGACAGGGGGCGCGGGAGACCCAGTACTTC.

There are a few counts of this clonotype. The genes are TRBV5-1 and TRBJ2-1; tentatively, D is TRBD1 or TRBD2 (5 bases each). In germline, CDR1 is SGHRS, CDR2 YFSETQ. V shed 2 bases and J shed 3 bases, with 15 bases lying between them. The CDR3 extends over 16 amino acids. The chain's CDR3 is CASSLGDGSHYNEQFF. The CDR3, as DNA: TGCGCCAGCAGCTTAGGGGACGGAAGCCACTACAATGAGCAGTTCTTC.